The T cell receptor beta chain described here comes from a study of shared clonotypes between healthy human individuals. Findings of the study overall: Sharing of clonotypes among donors was expected to vary with sequencing depth.

This clone appeared once. Its specificity is not known. Only Caucasian adults living in Nashville, Tennessee made up the donor group. Germline CDR1 and CDR2: SQVTM and ANQGSEA. The J segment lost 7 bases and the V segment lost 7 bases, leaving 7 bases of the junction unmatched. CDR3 length equals 14 residues. Sequencing was performed on unsorted PBMC DNA using ten immunoSEQ deep assay plates. Sequencing was performed with immunoSEQ multiplex PCR; in TCRdb, only in-frame clones are kept and a portion is missing. The profile shows about 470,000 clones, 70% to 80% of them singletons. The specimen was PBMCs. The clonotype comes from a woman in her 40s in good health. Some clones in this sample may be carry-over from other donors' samples. The chain couples TRBV29-1 to TRBJ2-1; TRBD2 agrees at 13 bases. The DNA of the CDR3 is TGCAGCGGATCCGGGACTAGCGGGACAAATGAGCAGTTCTTC. It codes for CSGSGTSGTNEQFF.